A selection of T cell receptor beta chains follows, all from one sample in a study of blood T cell repertoires in COVID-19. Measured with immunoSEQ multiplex PCR; TCRdb has only the in-frame clones, and not every one. The table shows roughly 49,000 clones, with under 70% occurring only once. Sequenced input: peripheral blood. The receptors derive from a woman aged 70-85 years with acute or convalescent COVID-19. Both conserved end residues are part of each CDR3. Each record gives: J gene, D gene, V gene, clone size, CDR3 DNA, CDR3 protein. The D gene is left open where the match is weak. Expanded clones get a size class; other rows say once, few or many, or leave the size out.

TRBJ2-5 - TRBV11-2 - TGTGCCAGCAGCTTATGGACTGAGCAAGAGACCCAGTACTTC CASSLWTEQETQYF
TRBJ1-5 - TRBV10-1 once TGCGCCAGCAGCCTGGACATAAATCAGCCCCAGCATTTT CASSLDINQPQHF
TRBJ2-7 - TRBV15 - TGTGCCACCAGCAGAGTCCGTCTAAGCGAGCAGTACTTC CATSRVRLSEQYF
TRBJ2-1 TRBD2 TRBV28 - TGTGCCAACCGAGGGAGGGCCGGAGAGCAGTTCTTC CANRGRAGEQFF
TRBJ2-2 TRBD1 TRBV7-8 - TGTGCCAGCAGCCACAGGGGTGGCTACACCGGGGAGCTGTTTTTT CASSHRGGYTGELFF
TRBJ2-1 TRBD2 TRBV5-1 - TGCGCCAGCAGCTTGGTTCCTAGCGGGGGGAGGAATGAGCAGTTCTTC CASSLVPSGGRNEQFF
TRBJ2-5 TRBD2 TRBV11-2 - TGTGCCGTAGGGACGGGGGGAGAGACCCAGTACTTC CAVGTGGETQYF
TRBJ1-1 - TRBV5-1 - TGCGCCAGCAGCTACGGACAGATTCTAAACACTGAAGCTTTCTTT CASSYGQILNTEAFF
TRBJ2-1 - TRBV16 few TGTGCCAGCAGCCAAAAGCTGGGACTCCGTCCCGCCTGGGAGCAGTTCTTC CASSQKLGLRPAWEQFF
TRBJ1-6 - TRBV3-1/TRBV3-2 - TGTGCCAGCAGCCGCCCAACTACGAATTCACCCCTCCACTTT CASSRPTTNSPLHF
TRBJ2-3 TRBD1 TRBV30 - TGTGCCTGGATGACAGGGACCCTTAGCACAGATACGCAGTATTTT CAWMTGTLSTDTQYF
TRBJ1-4 TRBD1 TRBV4-1 - TGCGCCAGCGGACTAACAGGGGCGGAAAATGAAAAACTGTTTTTT CASGLTGAENEKLFF
TRBJ2-1 - TRBV5-4 - TGTGCCAGCAGCAGGAGAGACAATGAGCAGTTCTTC CASSRRDNEQFF
TRBJ2-3 TRBD2 TRBV7-8 - TGTGCCAGCAGCTTAGCGCGTTTTGTAGCGGGGGAGACAGATACGCAGTATTTT CASSLARFVAGETDTQYF
TRBJ2-3 TRBD2 TRBV6-4 - TGTGCCAGCAGTGTCCGGGAGGGAGATACGCAGTATTTT CASSVREGDTQYF
TRBJ2-5 TRBD2 TRBV30 - TGTGCCTGGAGGGAGGGACTAGCGGGGGCCCGGGAGACCCAGTACTTC CAWREGLAGARETQYF
TRBJ1-5 - TRBV10-3 - TGTGCCACCAAAGGGGTTAGCAATCAGCCCCAGCATTTT CATKGVSNQPQHF
TRBJ2-3 TRBD2 TRBV7-3 - TGTGCCAGCAGCACCGGGGGGGATACAGATACGCAGTATTTT CASSTGGDTDTQYF
TRBJ1-1 - TRBV6-5 - TGTGCCAGCAGTCCAAAGGGGGGGACTGAAGCTTTCTTT CASSPKGGTEAFF
TRBJ2-7 - TRBV20-1 - TGCAGTGCAGGACCAGGGTACGAGCAGTACTTC CSAGPGYEQYF
TRBJ2-1 TRBD1 TRBV7-2 few TGTGCCAGCAGCCTGGGACAGGGGGTGGATGAGCAGTTCTTC CASSLGQGVDEQFF
TRBJ2-1 TRBD1 TRBV24-1 few TGTGCCACCAGTGATCGTGACAGGGGGAGCTCCTACAATGAGCAGTTCTTC CATSDRDRGSSYNEQFF
TRBJ2-1 TRBD1 TRBV7-3 - TGTGCCAGCAGCTTATTCGGACAGGGGGCCTACAATGAGCAGTTCTTC CASSLFGQGAYNEQFF
TRBJ2-2 TRBD1 TRBV5-1 - TGCGCCAGCAGCCTGGGACAGGGGGCCGGGGAGCTGTTTTTT CASSLGQGAGELFF
TRBJ2-1 - TRBV7-2 - TGTGCCAGCAGCTTAGGCAGGGACAATGAGCAGTTCTTC CASSLGRDNEQFF
TRBJ2-1 - TRBV28 - TGTGCCGGGGGCGGCTACTCCTACAATGAGCAGTTCTTC CAGGGYSYNEQFF
TRBJ2-7 TRBD2 TRBV9 - TGTGCCAGCAGCACCGGGACTAGCGGACCCTACGAGCAGTACTTC CASSTGTSGPYEQYF
TRBJ2-7 - TRBV2 few TGTGCCAGCAGTGAAGGGCTAGCGAGTAGTTTGCAGTACTTC CASSEGLASSLQYF
TRBJ1-2 TRBD1 TRBV2 - TGTGCCAGCAGTTCGGACAGGATGAGGAATGGCTACACCTTC CASSSDRMRNGYTF
TRBJ2-5 - TRBV3-1/TRBV3-2 - TGTGCCCCATACCAAGAGACCCAGTACTTC CAPYQETQYF
TRBJ1-3 TRBD1 TRBV15 few TGTGCCACCAGCAGAGATCAGGGGGCTCGCTCTGGAAACACCATATATTTT CATSRDQGARSGNTIYF
TRBJ1-1 - TRBV21-1 few TGTGCCAGCAGCAAAGGCGGGAGACACTTCACTGAAGCTTTCTTT CASSKGGRHFTEAFF
TRBJ1-6 - TRBV2 - TGTGCCAGCAGCGAACAGGGTGTGACCTCACCCCTCCACTTT CASSEQGVTSPLHF
TRBJ2-3 TRBD1 TRBV11-1 few TGTGCCAGCAGGACCGGACAGGCAGATACGCAGTATTTT CASRTGQADTQYF
TRBJ1-2 TRBD1 TRBV29-1 - TGCAGCGTCGTCACAGGGGGCGTTGGCTACACCTTC CSVVTGGVGYTF
TRBJ2-7 TRBD1 TRBV5-1 many TGCGCCAGCAGCGGGGGGACAGGGTGGGAGCAGTACTTC CASSGGTGWEQYF
TRBJ2-7 - TRBV28 - TGTGCCAGCAGCCCTCCCGAGGCGCAGCAGTACTTC CASSPPEAQQYF
TRBJ1-5 TRBD1 TRBV30 few TGTGCCTGGGGGGGACAGAACGGTCAGCCCCAGCATTTT CAWGGQNGQPQHF
TRBJ1-2 - TRBV9 - TGTGCCAGCAGCGACCCTAGGAGTAACTATGGCTACACCTTC CASSDPRSNYGYTF
TRBJ2-4 - TRBV28 - TGTGCCAGCTGGGCGCAGGCCAAAAACATTCAGTACTTC CASWAQAKNIQYF
TRBJ2-3 TRBD2 TRBV4-3 - TGCGCCAGCAGCAGGGGACTAGCGGGAGGAGATACGCAGTATTTT CASSRGLAGGDTQYF
TRBJ1-1 - TRBV7-9 few TGTGCCAGCAGCTTAGCGTCTACGCATGAAGCTTTCTTT CASSLASTHEAFF
TRBJ2-3 - TRBV21-1 - TGTGCCAGCAGCAGAAACCCTAGCGGGGGAGGGCCCACAGATACGCAGTATTTT CASSRNPSGGGPTDTQYF
TRBJ2-3 - TRBV7-6 - TGTGCCAGCAGCTTCACAGGGCGCACAGATACGCAGTATTTT CASSFTGRTDTQYF
TRBJ1-2 - TRBV6-5 - TGTGCCAGCCTCAGGGACTATGGCTACACCTTC CASLRDYGYTF
TRBJ1-2 TRBD1 TRBV6-6 - TGTGCCAGCAGACCCGGGACAGGGGGTAACTATGGCTACACCTTC CASRPGTGGNYGYTF
TRBJ2-4 - TRBV11-2 - TGTGCCAGCAGCTTAGAATTTGCCCACATAGCCAAAAACATTCAGTACTTC CASSLEFAHIAKNIQYF
TRBJ2-5 TRBD2 TRBV10-2 - TGCGCCAGCAGTGAGTCGACTAGCGGGGAGACCCAGTACTTC CASSESTSGETQYF
TRBJ1-1 - TRBV1 - TGCACCAGCAGCCTTCCGGGACAGGGTGGGATGAACACTGAAGCTTTCTTT CTSSLPGQGGMNTEAFF